Sequencing of this T cell receptor (beta chain) was carried out in a study of early T cells in non-severe SARS-CoV-2 infection. The CDR3 sequence is 16 residues long. Germline V lookup: CDR1 SGHTA, CDR2 FQGNSA. V lost 5 bases, J lost 3 bases, and 7 bases stayed unmatched. TCRdb ran MiXCR on the 5' RACE reads and lists one entry per CDR3 protein. The sample comprises tens of thousands of distinct CDR3 sequences, around 5.2% of which are singletons, and about 4% rests with the top ten. This clonotype was recorded at least ten times. The sample was whole blood. This clonotype was sampled from an adult who was a healthcare worker with PCR-confirmed SARS-CoV-2 infection or an uninfected control (not recorded which). This rearrangement joins TRBV7-2 to TRBJ2-7; TRBD2 aligns across 13 bases. The CDR3 bases are TGTGCCAGCAGCCCTACTAGCGGGAGGGCCCTCTACGAGCAGTACTTC. Translated: CASSPTSGRALYEQYF.